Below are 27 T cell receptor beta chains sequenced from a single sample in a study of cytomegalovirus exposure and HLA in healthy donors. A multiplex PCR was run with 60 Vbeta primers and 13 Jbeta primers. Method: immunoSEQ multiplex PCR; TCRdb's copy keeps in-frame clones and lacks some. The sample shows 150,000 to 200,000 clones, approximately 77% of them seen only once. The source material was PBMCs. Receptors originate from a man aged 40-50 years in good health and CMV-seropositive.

CDR3 sequence: CASRSGGYGYTF. The CDR3 region has the DNA TGTGCCAGCAGAAGCGGCGGCTATGGCTACACCTTC. The genes are TRBV28 and TRBJ1-2; D is unclear. The CDR3 is 12 residues long. Trimming pared 6 bases from V and 4 bases from J, leaving 9 bases between. Germline V gene lookup returns CDR1 MDHEN and CDR2 SYDVKM.

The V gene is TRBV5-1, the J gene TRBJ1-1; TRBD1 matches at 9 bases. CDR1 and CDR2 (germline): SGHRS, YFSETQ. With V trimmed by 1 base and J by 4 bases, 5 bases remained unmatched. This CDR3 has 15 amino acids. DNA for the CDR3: TGCGCCAGCAGCTTGCTGGACAGGGGCGGCACTGAAGCTTTCTTT. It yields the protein CASSLLDRGGTEAFF.

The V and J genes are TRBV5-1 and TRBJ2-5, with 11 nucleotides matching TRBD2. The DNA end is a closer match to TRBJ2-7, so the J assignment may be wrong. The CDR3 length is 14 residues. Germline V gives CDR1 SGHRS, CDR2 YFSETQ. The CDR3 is CASTPGTSGYEQYF. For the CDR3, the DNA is TGCGCCAGCACCCCCGGGACTAGCGGATACGAGCAGTACTTC.

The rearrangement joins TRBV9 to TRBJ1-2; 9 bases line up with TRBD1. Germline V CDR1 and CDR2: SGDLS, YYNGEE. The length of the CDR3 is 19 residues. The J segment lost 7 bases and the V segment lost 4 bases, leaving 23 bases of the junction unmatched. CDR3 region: CASSTAASVQGARKSGYTF. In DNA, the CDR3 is TGTGCCAGCAGCACAGCGGCTTCGGTACAGGGGGCTCGAAAAAGTGGCTACACCTTC.

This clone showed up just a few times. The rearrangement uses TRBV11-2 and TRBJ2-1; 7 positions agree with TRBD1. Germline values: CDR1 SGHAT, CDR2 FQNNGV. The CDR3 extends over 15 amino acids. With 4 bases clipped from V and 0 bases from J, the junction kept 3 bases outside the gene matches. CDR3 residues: CASSSRDSSYNEQFF. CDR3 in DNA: TGTGCCAGCAGCTCTAGGGACAGCTCCTACAATGAGCAGTTCTTC. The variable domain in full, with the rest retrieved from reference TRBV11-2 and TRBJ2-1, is EAGVAQSPRYKIIEKRQSVAFWCNPISGHATLYWYQQILGQGPKLLIQFQNNGVVDDSQLPKDRFSAERLKGVDSTLKIQPAKLEDSAVYLCASSSRDSSYNEQFFGPGTRLTVL.

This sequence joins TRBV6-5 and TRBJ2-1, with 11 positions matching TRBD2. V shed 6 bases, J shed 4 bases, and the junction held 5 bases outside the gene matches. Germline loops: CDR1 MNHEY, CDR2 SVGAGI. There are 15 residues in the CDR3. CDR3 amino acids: CASRDTSGSYNEQFF. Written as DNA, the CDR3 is TGTGCCAGCAGGGATACTAGCGGGAGTTACAATGAGCAGTTCTTC.

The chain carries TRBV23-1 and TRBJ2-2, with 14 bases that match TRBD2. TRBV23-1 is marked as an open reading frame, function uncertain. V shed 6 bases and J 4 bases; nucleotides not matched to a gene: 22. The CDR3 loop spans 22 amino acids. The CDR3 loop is CASSLPNSGLAGELRITGELFF. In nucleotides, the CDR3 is TGCGCCAGCAGCCTGCCGAATTCGGGACTAGCGGGAGAATTGCGTATCACCGGGGAGCTGTTTTTT.

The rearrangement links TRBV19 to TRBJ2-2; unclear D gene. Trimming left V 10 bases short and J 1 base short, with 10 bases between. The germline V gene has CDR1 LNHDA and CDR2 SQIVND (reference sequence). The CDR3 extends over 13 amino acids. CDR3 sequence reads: CATSRMNTGELFF. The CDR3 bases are TGTGCCACCTCTAGGATGAACACCGGGGAGCTGTTTTTT.

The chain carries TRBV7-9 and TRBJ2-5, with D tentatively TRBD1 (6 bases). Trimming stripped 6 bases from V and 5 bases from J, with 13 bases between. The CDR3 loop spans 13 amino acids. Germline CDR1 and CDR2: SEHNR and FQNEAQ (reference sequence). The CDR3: CASRPGTLETQYF. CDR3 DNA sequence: TGTGCCAGCAGACCCGGGACATTGGAGACCCAGTACTTC.

The chain's CDR3 is CASGVQNYNSPLHF. CDR3 DNA sequence: TGTGCCAGCGGAGTACAAAACTATAATTCACCCCTCCACTTT. The rearrangement uses TRBV6-1 and TRBJ1-6; D remains unclear. The CDR3 runs to 14 residues. Between the trimmed V and J ends, which lost 8 bases and 3 bases, there was a span of 11 bases. The germline V gene encodes CDR1 MNHNS and CDR2 SASEGT.

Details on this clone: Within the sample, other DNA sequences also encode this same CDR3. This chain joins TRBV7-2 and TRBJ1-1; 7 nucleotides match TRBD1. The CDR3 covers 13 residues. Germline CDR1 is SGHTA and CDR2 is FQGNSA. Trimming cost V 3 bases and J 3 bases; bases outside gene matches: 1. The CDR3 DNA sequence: TGTGCCAGCAGCTTCACAGGGGACACTGAAGCTTTCTTT. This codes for CASSFTGDTEAFF.

CDR3 in DNA: TGTGCCAGCAGCCCCTGGACTAGCGGGGGGGCTGGGGACGAGCAGTACTTC. Its protein is CASSPWTSGGAGDEQYF. J is TRBJ2-5 and V is TRBV5-4; 15 bases line up with TRBD2. TRBJ2-7 explains the end of the DNA better; the J call may be wrong. CDR1 is SGHNT, CDR2 YYREEE, per germline (reference sequence). The CDR3 runs 17 residues.

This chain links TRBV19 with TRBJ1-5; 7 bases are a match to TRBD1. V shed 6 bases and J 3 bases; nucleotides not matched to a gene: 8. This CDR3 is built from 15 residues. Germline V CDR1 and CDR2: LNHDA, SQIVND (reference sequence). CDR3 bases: TGTGCCAGTAGGCCGCCGGGACAGTACAATCAGCCCCAGCATTTT. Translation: CASRPPGQYNQPQHF.

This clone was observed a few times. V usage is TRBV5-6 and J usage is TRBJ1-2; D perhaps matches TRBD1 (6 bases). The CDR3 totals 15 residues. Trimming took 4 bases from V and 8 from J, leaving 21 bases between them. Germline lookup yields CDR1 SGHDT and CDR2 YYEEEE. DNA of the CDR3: TGTGCCAGCAGCCCGGGCCCTGGGGGGGGCCGGGGCTACACCTTC. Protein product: CASSPGPGGGRGYTF.

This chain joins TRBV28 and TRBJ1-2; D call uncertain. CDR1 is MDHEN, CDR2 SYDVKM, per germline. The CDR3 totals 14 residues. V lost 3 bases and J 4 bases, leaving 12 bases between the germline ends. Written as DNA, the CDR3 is TGTGCCAGCAGTTTCCGGAGCTTGATCTATGGCTACACCTTC. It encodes CASSFRSLIYGYTF.

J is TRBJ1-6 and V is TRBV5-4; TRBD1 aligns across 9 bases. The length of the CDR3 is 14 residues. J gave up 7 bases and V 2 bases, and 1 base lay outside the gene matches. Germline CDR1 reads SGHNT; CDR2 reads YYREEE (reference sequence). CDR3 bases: TGTGCCAGCAGCTTACAGGGGGCGAATTCACCCCTCCACTTT. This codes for CASSLQGANSPLHF.

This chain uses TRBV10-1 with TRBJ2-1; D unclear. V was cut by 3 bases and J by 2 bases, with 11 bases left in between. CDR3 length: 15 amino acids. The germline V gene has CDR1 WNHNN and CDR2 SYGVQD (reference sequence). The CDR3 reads CASSDAQSAYNEQFF. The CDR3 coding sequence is TGCGCCAGCAGTGATGCCCAATCGGCCTACAATGAGCAGTTCTTC.

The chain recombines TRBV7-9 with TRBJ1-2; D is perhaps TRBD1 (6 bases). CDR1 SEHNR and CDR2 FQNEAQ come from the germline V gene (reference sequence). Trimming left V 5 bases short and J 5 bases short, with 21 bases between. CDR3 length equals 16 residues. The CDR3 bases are TGTGCCAGCAGCCAAGGGTTGGCAGGGGTCGCATATGGCTACACCTTC. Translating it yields CASSQGLAGVAYGYTF.

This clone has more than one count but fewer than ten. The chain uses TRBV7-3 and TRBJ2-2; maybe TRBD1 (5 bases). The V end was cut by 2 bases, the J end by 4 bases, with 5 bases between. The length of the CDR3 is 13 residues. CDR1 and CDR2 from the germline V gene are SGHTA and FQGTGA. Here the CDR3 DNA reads TGTGCCAGCAGCTTAGGGGCCACCGGGGAGCTGTTTTTT. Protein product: CASSLGATGELFF.

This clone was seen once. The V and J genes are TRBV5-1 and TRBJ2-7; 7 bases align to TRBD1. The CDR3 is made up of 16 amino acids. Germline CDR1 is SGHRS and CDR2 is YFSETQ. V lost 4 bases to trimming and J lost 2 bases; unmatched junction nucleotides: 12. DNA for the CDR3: TGCGCCAGCAGCCCGGCCAGAGGGGGCAGAACCTACGAGCAGTACTTC. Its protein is CASSPARGGRTYEQYF.

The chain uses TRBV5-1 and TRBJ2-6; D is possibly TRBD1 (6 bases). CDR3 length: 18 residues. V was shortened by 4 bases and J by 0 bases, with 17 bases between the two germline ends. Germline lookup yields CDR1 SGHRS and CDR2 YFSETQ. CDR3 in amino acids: CASSPNRVSLSGANVLTF. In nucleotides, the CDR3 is TGCGCCAGCAGCCCTAACAGGGTATCCCTCTCTGGGGCCAACGTCCTGACTTTC. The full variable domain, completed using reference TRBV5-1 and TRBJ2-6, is KAGVTQTPRYLIKTRGQQVTLSCSPISGHRSVSWYQQTPGQGLQFLFEYFSETQRNKGNFPGRFSGRQFSNSRSEMNVSTLELGDSALYLCASSPNRVSLSGANVLTFGAGSRLTVL.

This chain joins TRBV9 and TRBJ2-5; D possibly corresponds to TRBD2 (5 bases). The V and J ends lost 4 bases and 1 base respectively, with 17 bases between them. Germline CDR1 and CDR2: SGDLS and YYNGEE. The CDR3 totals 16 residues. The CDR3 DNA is TGTGCCAGCAGCCGCCGCGGAGGCGCGCCCCAAGAGACCCAGTACTTC. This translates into CASSRRGGAPQETQYF. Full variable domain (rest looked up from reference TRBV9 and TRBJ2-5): DSGVTQTPKHLITATGQRVTLRCSPRSGDLSVYWYQQSLDQGLQFLIQYYNGEERAKGNILERFSAQQFPDLHSELNLSSLELGDSALYFCASSRRGGAPQETQYFGPGTRLLVL.

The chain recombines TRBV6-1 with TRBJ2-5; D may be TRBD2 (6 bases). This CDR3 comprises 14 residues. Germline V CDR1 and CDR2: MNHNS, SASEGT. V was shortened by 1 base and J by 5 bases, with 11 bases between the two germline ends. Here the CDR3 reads CASSEELAGETQYF. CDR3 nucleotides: TGTGCCAGCAGTGAAGAACTAGCTGGGGAGACCCAGTACTTC.

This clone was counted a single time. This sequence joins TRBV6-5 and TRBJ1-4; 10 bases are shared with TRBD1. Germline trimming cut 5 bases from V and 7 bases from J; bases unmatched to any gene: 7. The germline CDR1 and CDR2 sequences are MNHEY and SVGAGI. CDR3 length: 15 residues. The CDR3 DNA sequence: TGTGCCAGCAGTGGCCAGGGACAGGGGATTGAAAAACTGTTTTTT. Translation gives CASSGQGQGIEKLFF.

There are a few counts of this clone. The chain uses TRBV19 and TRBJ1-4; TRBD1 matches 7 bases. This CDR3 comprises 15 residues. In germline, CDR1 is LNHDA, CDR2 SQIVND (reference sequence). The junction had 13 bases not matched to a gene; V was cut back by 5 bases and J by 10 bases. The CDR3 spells CASSEYPMTGRKLFF. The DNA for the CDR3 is TGTGCCAGTAGTGAATACCCTATGACAGGGCGAAAACTGTTTTTT.

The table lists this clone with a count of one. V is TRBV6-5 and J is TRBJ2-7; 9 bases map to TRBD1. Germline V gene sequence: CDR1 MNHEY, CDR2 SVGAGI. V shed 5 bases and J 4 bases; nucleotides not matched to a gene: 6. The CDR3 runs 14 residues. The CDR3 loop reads CASSRGQGFYEQYF. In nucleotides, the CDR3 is TGTGCCAGCAGTCGCGGACAGGGGTTTTACGAGCAGTACTTC.

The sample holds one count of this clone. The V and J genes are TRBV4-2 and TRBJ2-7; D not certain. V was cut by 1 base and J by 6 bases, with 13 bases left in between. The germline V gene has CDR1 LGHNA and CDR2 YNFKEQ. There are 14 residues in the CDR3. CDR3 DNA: TGTGCCAGCAGCCAAGTAAGTAGATTTTGCGAGCAGTACTTC. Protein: CASSQVSRFCEQYF.